The 25 T cell receptor beta chains in this list originate from one sample, sequenced in a study of T cells after yellow fever vaccination. Using its own MiXCR run on the 5' RACE reads, TCRdb lists one record per CDR3 protein. The sample consists of approximately 350,000 distinct CDR3 sequences, around 10% of them appearing once. Here the sequenced sample was PBMCs, taken on the day of the first yellow fever vaccination. These receptors were collected from a man aged 18 to 35 who received the YFV17D yellow fever vaccine.

The J gene is TRBJ2-7, the V gene TRBV5-1; D perhaps matches TRBD1 (5 bases). The CDR3 is 15 amino acids. The V gene's germline CDR1 is SGHRS and CDR2 YFSETQ. Trimming cost V 4 bases and J 3 bases, with 17 bases left between them. The CDR3 reads CASSPVGQAVYEQYF. The CDR3 bases are TGCGCCAGCAGCCCCGTGGGGCAGGCAGTCTACGAGCAGTACTTC.

This chain connects TRBV12-3 or TRBV12-4 to TRBJ2-7; the D is unclear. Trimming cost V 6 bases and J 2 bases, with 8 bases left between them. There are 12 residues in the CDR3. The DNA of the CDR3 is TGTGCCAGCAGCGCCGAGGCCTACGAGCAGTACTTC. Its protein product is CASSAEAYEQYF.

This clonotype came up a few times. This sequence joins TRBV5-5 and TRBJ2-1; 7 bases agree with TRBD1. The V and J ends lost 3 bases and 7 bases, in that order; junction bases with no gene match: 10. This CDR3 is built from 15 residues. The V gene's germline CDR1 is SGHKS and CDR2 YYEKEE (reference sequence). This CDR3 is CASSYPGTVGNEQFF. As DNA, the CDR3 is TGTGCCAGCAGCTACCCCGGGACAGTGGGGAATGAGCAGTTCTTC.

V and J are TRBV6-5 and TRBJ1-1; 8 bases line up with TRBD1. The CDR3 totals 12 residues. Germline loops: CDR1 MNHEY, CDR2 SVGAGI. V shed 5 bases, J shed 10 bases, and the junction held 6 bases outside the gene matches. This chain's CDR3 is CASSGTGNRAFF. The CDR3 DNA sequence: TGTGCCAGCAGTGGGACAGGAAATAGAGCTTTCTTT.

This clonotype appeared a few times. The chain carries TRBV5-4 and TRBJ1-4; TRBD1 matches at 8 bases. The trim removed 1 base at V and 7 bases at J, leaving 6 bases unmatched. This CDR3 is built from 15 residues. Per the germline V gene, CDR1 is SGHNT and CDR2 is YYREEE (reference sequence). The CDR3 DNA reads as TGTGCCAGCAGCTTGAGCAGGGGGCTTGGTGAAAAACTGTTTTTT. Translating it yields CASSLSRGLGEKLFF.

This clonotype was seen a handful of times. The chain employs TRBV27 and TRBJ1-6; D possibly corresponds to TRBD1 (5 bases). Germline V CDR1 and CDR2: MNHEY, SMNVEV (reference sequence). The V and J ends lost 5 bases and 7 bases respectively, with 12 bases between them. This CDR3 has 14 amino acids. The CDR3 here is CASSIRGKNSPLHF. CDR3 coding DNA: TGTGCCAGCAGTATCCGGGGGAAGAATTCACCCCTCCACTTT.

The V call is TRBV7-9, the J call TRBJ1-1; 9 bases align to TRBD1. The CDR3 consists of 14 residues. Germline V lookup: CDR1 SEHNR, CDR2 FQNEAQ (reference sequence). Germline trimming cut 2 bases from V and 9 bases from J; bases unmatched to any gene: 7. CDR3 loop: CASSLSDRGLKAFF. DNA of the CDR3: TGTGCCAGCAGCTTATCCGACAGGGGGTTAAAAGCTTTCTTT.

The chain joins TRBV7-2 to TRBJ2-7; unclear D gene. V lost 2 bases and J lost 3, with 14 bases in between. The CDR3 is 15 residues long. Germline CDR1 is SGHTA and CDR2 is FQGNSA. CDR3 nucleotide sequence: TGTGCCAGCAGCTTAAGCTACGGACGCCTCTACGAGCAGTACTTC. It codes for CASSLSYGRLYEQYF.

The chain uses TRBV9 and TRBJ2-7; D may be TRBD2 (6 bases). The germline V gene encodes CDR1 SGDLS and CDR2 YYNGEE. The CDR3 runs 19 residues. Trimming removed 4 bases from V and 7 bases from J, with 33 bases in between. CDR3 nucleotide sequence: TGTGCCAGCAGCCAGCATCCCTATCCACAGGTGGGGCACCGGGGGGAGCAGTACGTC. Translated: CASSQHPYPQVGHRGEQYV.

This clonotype was seen more than once but under ten times. The chain combines TRBV7-9 with TRBJ1-1; D gene unclear. The CDR3 runs 16 residues. The ends were cut back, 5 bases at V and 4 bases at J, with 20 bases in the middle. CDR1 SEHNR and CDR2 FQNEAQ come from the germline V gene (reference sequence). The CDR3 DNA reads as TGTGCCAGCAGCCCCCGAGACCGAGTTACTCGCACTGAAGCTTTCTTT. Translating gives CASSPRDRVTRTEAFF. The full variable domain, its missing parts supplied by reference TRBV7-9 and TRBJ1-1, is DTGVSQNPRHKITKRGQNVTFRCDPISEHNRLYWYRQTLGQGPEFLTYFQNEAQLEKSRLLSDRFSAERPKGSFSTLEIQRTEQGDSAMYLCASSPRDRVTRTEAFFGQGTRLTVV.

This clonotype was seen many times. The V gene is TRBV12-3 or TRBV12-4, the J gene TRBJ2-4, with D perhaps TRBD1 (6 bases). Trimming shortened V by 2 bases and J by 8 bases, and 16 bases separated the two germline ends. The CDR3 is 15 residues long. CDR3 sequence: CASSLSQGRGDIQYF. The CDR3 DNA reads as TGTGCCAGCAGTTTAAGTCAGGGGCGAGGAGACATTCAGTACTTC.

This clonotype was counted between two and nine times. The chain links TRBV20-1 to TRBJ2-7; D may be TRBD2 (7 bases). The CDR3 covers 14 residues. V gave up 6 bases and J gave up 7 bases, with 22 bases separating them. The germline CDR1 and CDR2 sequences are DFQATT and SNEGSKA (reference sequence). CDR3 amino acids: CSAPPEQGGGEQYF. In nucleotides, the CDR3 is TGCAGTGCCCCCCCCGAACAGGGAGGGGGAGAGCAGTACTTC.

This clonotype was found a few times. This chain uses TRBV7-9 with TRBJ1-3, with TRBD1 identical over 8 bases. Unmatched junction bases numbered 10, after V lost 2 bases and J lost 4 bases. The CDR3 is made up of 17 amino acids. The germline V gene has CDR1 SEHNR and CDR2 FQNEAQ (reference sequence). The CDR3 nucleotides read TGTGCCAGCAGCTTACGCCCATCAGGGGGCTCAGGAAACACCATATATTTT. It translates to CASSLRPSGGSGNTIYF.

This clonotype has only a few counts. V is TRBV20-1 and J is TRBJ1-1; the D gene is possibly TRBD1 (5 bases). In germline, CDR1 is DFQATT, CDR2 SNEGSKA (reference sequence). V lost 0 bases and J lost 5, with 10 bases in between. The CDR3 runs 13 residues. The CDR3 nucleotides are TGCAGTGCTAGAGATCGACGGGGGACTGAAGCTTTCTTT. Encoded protein: CSARDRRGTEAFF.

V usage is TRBV19 and J usage is TRBJ2-1; D perhaps matches TRBD1 (7 bases). CDR1 is LNHDA and CDR2 is SQIVND in the germline V gene (reference sequence). The CDR3 contains 14 residues. Trimming took off 10 bases at V and 9 bases at J, with 22 bases between the two ends. In nucleotides, the CDR3 is TGTGCCACTGGCCGGGACAGAGGAGCGGGTGAGCAGTTCTTC. It translates to CATGRDRGAGEQFF.

A few counts support this clonotype. The rearrangement links TRBV11-2 to TRBJ2-7; the D gene is possibly TRBD2 (5 bases). V dropped 1 base and J dropped 3 bases, with 7 bases sitting between them. This CDR3 has 13 residues. Germline values: CDR1 SGHAT, CDR2 FQNNGV. CDR3 region: CASSLGTFYEQYV. The CDR3 DNA sequence: TGTGCCAGCAGCTTAGGGACTTTCTACGAGCAGTACGTC.

This clonotype came up a few times. The chain is built from TRBV30 and TRBJ2-3, with 14 bases identical to TRBD2. This CDR3 has 15 amino acids. Trimming cost V 4 bases and J 9 bases; bases outside gene matches: 9. Per the germline V gene, CDR1 is GTSNPN and CDR2 is SVGIG (reference sequence). The CDR3 DNA is TGTGCCTGGAAACCTAAGGGACTAGCGGGGGTAACGCAGTATTTT. Translation: CAWKPKGLAGVTQYF.

This clonotype was seen repeatedly, ten times or more. This chain joins TRBV7-9 and TRBJ2-5; possible D gene TRBD1, 6 bases. There are 15 residues in the CDR3. V was trimmed by 4 bases and J by 5 bases, leaving 17 bases between them. The germline CDR1 and CDR2 sequences are SEHNR and FQNEAQ (reference sequence). The CDR3 is CASSSYRDLGETQYF. The DNA of the CDR3 is TGTGCCAGCAGCTCGTACAGGGATTTAGGGGAGACCCAGTACTTC.

The chain employs TRBV3-1 and TRBJ2-3; 7 bases map to TRBD1. V dropped 0 bases and J dropped 2; count of bases not matched to a gene: 8. CDR3 size: 17 residues. Germline CDR1 LGHDT, CDR2 YNNKEL (reference sequence). CDR3 nucleotides: TGTGCCAGCAGCCAAGAGTCGGACAGGCCTTACACAGATACGCAGTATTTT. Translated, it gives CASSQESDRPYTDTQYF.

This sequence joins TRBV3-1 and TRBJ2-3; D ambiguous. There are 15 residues in the CDR3. Germline V gene lookup returns CDR1 LGHDT and CDR2 YNNKEL (reference sequence). V gave up 1 base and J gave up 1 base, with 9 bases separating them. In DNA, the CDR3 is TGTGCCAGCAGCCAAGGTCGACCGCGCACAGATACGCAGTATTTT. Amino acids: CASSQGRPRTDTQYF.

This chain links TRBV19 with TRBJ2-3; TRBD1 might be the D (6 bases). Trimming stripped 7 bases from V and 6 bases from J, with 26 bases between. The CDR3 is 17 residues long. The germline V gene encodes CDR1 LNHDA and CDR2 SQIVND (reference sequence). In DNA form, the CDR3 reads TGTGCCAGTACCAACAGACCGGGCCCGATAACAGGGGATACGCAGTATTTT. Protein: CASTNRPGPITGDTQYF.

This clonotype was counted many times. The chain couples TRBV4-3 to TRBJ2-1, with a possible D match to TRBD1 (6 bases). V lost 4 bases to trimming and J lost 4 bases, with 17 bases between them. The CDR3 runs 16 residues. In germline, CDR1 is LGHNA, CDR2 YSLEER. The CDR3 protein is CASSRQALATYNEQFF. In nucleotides, the CDR3 is TGCGCCAGCAGCCGACAGGCCCTCGCAACTTACAATGAGCAGTTCTTC.

This clonotype was counted only a few times. The chain links TRBV4-3 to TRBJ2-7; 7 nucleotides agree with TRBD1. CDR3 length equals 18 residues. The trim removed 0 bases at V and 2 bases at J, leaving 13 bases unmatched. Germline CDR1 reads LGHNA; CDR2 reads YSLEER. CDR3 coding DNA: TGCGCCAGCAGCCAAGAACGAGCGGACAGGATACTAACCTACGAGCAGTACTTC. Translation gives CASSQERADRILTYEQYF.

This clonotype was seen a few times. V usage is TRBV9 and J usage is TRBJ2-2; D may be TRBD1 (6 bases). The V end was cut by 3 bases, the J end by 3 bases, with 9 bases between. CDR3 length: 14 residues. Per germline, CDR1 SGDLS and CDR2 YYNGEE. This chain's CDR3 is CASSARTDTGELFF. The CDR3 bases are TGTGCCAGCAGCGCCCGGACAGACACCGGGGAGCTGTTTTTT.

This clonotype was counted only a few times. The chain links TRBV6-1 to TRBJ2-3; D is unclear. The germline V gene has CDR1 MNHNS and CDR2 SASEGT. V dropped 10 bases and J dropped 2 bases, with 13 bases sitting between them. CDR3 length: 13 amino acids. CDR3 residues: CATAWGSTDTQYF. CDR3 bases: TGTGCCACTGCGTGGGGATCCACAGATACGCAGTATTTT.